This TCR beta chain was profiled in a study of blood T cell repertoires in COVID-19. Looking at the study overall: From T cells, B-cell-depleted T cells, or PBMCs came the material, which was cDNA or gDNA.

Method: immunoSEQ multiplex PCR; TCRdb's copy keeps in-frame clones and lacks some. The sample has some 170,000 clones, about 86% seen once; the top ten hold roughly a fifth. Germline V gene sequence: CDR1 SQVTM, CDR2 ANQGSEA. J gave up 1 base and V 7 bases, and 10 bases lay outside the gene matches. This CDR3 contains 15 residues. Sequenced material: peripheral blood. J is TRBJ2-7 and V is TRBV29-1; TRBD2 agrees at 10 bases. The TCR was taken from a woman of 80 years or more with acute or convalescent COVID-19. The CDR3 nucleotides read TGCAGCGCCGTAACCACTAGCGGGAATTCCTACGAGCAGTACTTC. Amino acid sequence: CSAVTTSGNSYEQYF.